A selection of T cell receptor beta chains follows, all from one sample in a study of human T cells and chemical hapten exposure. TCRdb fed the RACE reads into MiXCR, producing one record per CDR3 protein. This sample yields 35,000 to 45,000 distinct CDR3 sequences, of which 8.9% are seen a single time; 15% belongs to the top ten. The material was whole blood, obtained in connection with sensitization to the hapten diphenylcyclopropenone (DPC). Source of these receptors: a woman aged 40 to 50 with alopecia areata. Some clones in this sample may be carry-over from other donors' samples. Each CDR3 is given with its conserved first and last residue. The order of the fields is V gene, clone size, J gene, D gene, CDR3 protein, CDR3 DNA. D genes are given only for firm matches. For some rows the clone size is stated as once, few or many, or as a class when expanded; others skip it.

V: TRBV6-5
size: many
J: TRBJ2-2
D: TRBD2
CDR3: CASSYSTPLADNTGELFF
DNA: TGTGCCAGCAGTTACTCCACCCCCCTAGCGGATAACACCGGGGAGCTGTTTTTT

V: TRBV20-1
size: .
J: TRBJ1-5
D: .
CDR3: CSGREGGNQPQHF
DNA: TGCAGTGGCAGAGAAGGAGGCAATCAGCCCCAGCATTTT

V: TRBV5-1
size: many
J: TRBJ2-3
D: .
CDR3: CASSWSDSTDTQYF
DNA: TGCGCCAGCAGCTGGAGCGACAGCACAGATACGCAGTATTTT

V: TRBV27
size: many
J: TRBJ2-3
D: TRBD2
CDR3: CASSIRLYSGTSTDTQYF
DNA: TGTGCCAGCAGTATACGCTTATATAGCGGGACCAGCACAGATACGCAGTATTTT

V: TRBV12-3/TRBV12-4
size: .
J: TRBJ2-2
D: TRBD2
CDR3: CASSTGTSGTGELFF
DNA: TGTGCCAGCAGCACCGGGACTAGCGGAACCGGGGAGCTGTTTTTT

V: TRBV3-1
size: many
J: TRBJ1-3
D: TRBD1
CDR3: CASSRDSSGNTIYF
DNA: TGTGCCAGCAGCCGGGACAGCTCTGGAAACACCATATATTTT

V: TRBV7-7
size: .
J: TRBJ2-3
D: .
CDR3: CASSPNVRDTQYF
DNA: TGTGCCAGCAGCCCAAACGTCCGAGATACGCAGTATTTT

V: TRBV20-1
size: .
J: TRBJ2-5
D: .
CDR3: CSESEGKGTQYF
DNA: TGCAGTGAGAGCGAGGGTAAAGGGACCCAGTACTTC

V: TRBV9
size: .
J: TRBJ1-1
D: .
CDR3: CASSKGQNTEAFF
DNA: TGTGCCAGCAGCAAGGGGCAGAACACTGAAGCTTTCTTT

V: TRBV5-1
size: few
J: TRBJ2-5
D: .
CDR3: CASSFTGGETQYF
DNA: TGCGCCAGCAGCTTTACGGGCGGAGAGACCCAGTACTTC

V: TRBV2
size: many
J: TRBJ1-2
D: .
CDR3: CASSEAAGAGYTF
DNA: TGTGCCAGCAGTGAAGCGGCAGGGGCCGGCTACACCTTC

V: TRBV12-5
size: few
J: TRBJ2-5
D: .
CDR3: CASGLGPRWAQYF
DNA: TGTGCTAGTGGTTTGGGACCCCGATGGGCCCAGTACTTC

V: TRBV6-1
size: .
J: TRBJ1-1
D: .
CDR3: CASSEIDSEVTEAFF
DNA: TGTGCCAGCAGTGAAATAGACAGTGAAGTCACTGAAGCTTTCTTT

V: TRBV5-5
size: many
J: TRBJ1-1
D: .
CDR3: CASSLQYLMNTEAFF
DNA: TGTGCCAGCAGCCTACAGTACCTAATGAACACTGAAGCTTTCTTT

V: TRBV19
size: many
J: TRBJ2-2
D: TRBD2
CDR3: CASSLQLAGAGTGELFF
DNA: TGTGCCAGTAGTCTCCAGCTAGCGGGGGCCGGGACCGGGGAGCTGTTTTTT

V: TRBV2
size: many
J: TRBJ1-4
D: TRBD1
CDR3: CASSVGPGQGAKEKLFF
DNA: TGTGCCAGCAGTGTTGGGCCGGGACAGGGGGCAAAAGAAAAACTGTTTTTT

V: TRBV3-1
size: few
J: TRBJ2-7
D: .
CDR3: CASSLTLYEQYF
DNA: TGTGCCAGCAGCCTGACTCTCTACGAGCAGTACTTC

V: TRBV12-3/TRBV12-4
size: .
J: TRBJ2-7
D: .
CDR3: CASSLWDNSYEQYF
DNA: TGTGCCAGCAGTCTTTGGGACAATTCCTACGAGCAGTACTTC

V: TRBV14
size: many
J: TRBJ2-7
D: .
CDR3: CASSRGRYEQYF
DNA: TGTGCCAGCAGCCGGGGACGCTACGAGCAGTACTTC

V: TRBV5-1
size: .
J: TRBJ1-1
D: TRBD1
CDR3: CASSVQGRGTEAFF
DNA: TGCGCCAGCAGCGTACAGGGGAGAGGCACTGAAGCTTTCTTT

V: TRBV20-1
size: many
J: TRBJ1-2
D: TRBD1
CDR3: CSAGGQGSYGYTF
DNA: TGCAGTGCTGGGGGACAGGGCTCCTATGGCTACACCTTC

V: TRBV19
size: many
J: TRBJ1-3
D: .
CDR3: CASSILGAGNTIYF
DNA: TGTGCCAGTAGTATCCTAGGGGCTGGAAACACCATATATTTT

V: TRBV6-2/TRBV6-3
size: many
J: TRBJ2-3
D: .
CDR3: CASSPDYASWTQYF
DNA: TGTGCCAGCAGTCCCGACTATGCTTCATGGACGCAGTATTTT

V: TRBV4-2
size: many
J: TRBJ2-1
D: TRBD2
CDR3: CASSRTGTRLAGVNEQFF
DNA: TGTGCCAGCAGCCGAACTGGAACTCGCCTAGCGGGGGTCAATGAGCAGTTCTTC